The clone carrying this TCR beta chain was picked up many times. Its antigen is currently unknown. The entry originates in a study of regulatory T cells in long-lasting Graves disease. The TCR beta library used iRepertoire HTBI primers with Arm-PCR amplification of CDR3. Using its own MiXCR run on the multiplex PCR reads, TCRdb lists one record per CDR3 protein. Altogether about 500,000 distinct CDR3 sequences are present, 9.5% to 15% being singletons, with the ten largest covering about 8.9%. The time point denotes: newly diagnosed GD, antithyroid drugs for less than 3 months. From PBMCs, RNA was extracted and then used to make the TCR library. This CDR3 is 15 amino acids long. Trimming stripped 5 bases from V and 5 bases from J, with 18 bases between. Looked up from germline, CDR1 is MDHEN and CDR2 is SYDVKM. Overall study findings and caveats: Newly diagnosed disease favored TRBV20-1 and TRBJ2-1 over persistent disease. Compared with new cases, persistent Graves' patients showed reduced TCR diversity.

This sample also belongs to another study, concerning T cells in Graves' hyperthyroidism and ophthalmopathy. From that report: Thyroid ultrasound and orbital computed tomography, with clinical symptoms and serum thyroxine and TRAb, informed diagnoses. The study used the HTBI primer set for a first-round RT-PCR of the TCR CDR3.

V is TRBV28 and J is TRBJ1-1; D is unresolved. Material: peripheral blood mononuclear cells (PBMCs), obtained at new diagnosis, from a patient treated with antithyroid drugs. This TCR came from a woman in her thirties with Graves disease. The CDR3 protein is CASSPVAWGDTEAFF. CDR3 DNA sequence: TGTGCCAGCAGTCCCGTGGCGTGGGGAGATACTGAAGCTTTCTTT.